This T cell receptor (beta chain) was documented in a study of blood T cells in healthy people across ages. Germline V gene lookup returns CDR1 SGHAT and CDR2 FQNNGV. The length of the CDR3 is 15 residues. Trimming pared 5 bases from V and 4 bases from J, leaving 15 bases between. A second about 6 to 12 cycle PCR used barcoded and J-beta primers. One entry per CDR3 protein, called by TCRdb with MiXCR from the 5' RACE reads. The data show about 1.8 million distinct CDR3 sequences, about 50% seen once. The chain recombines TRBV11-2 with TRBJ2-1, with D tentatively TRBD2 (6 bases). The sequenced sample consisted of blood. The clonotype comes from a woman aged 40 to 50 in good health. CDR3 protein: CASSPTRQLYNEQFF. The CDR3 DNA reads as TGTGCCAGCAGCCCGACTAGACAATTATACAATGAGCAGTTCTTC.